Sequencing of this TCR beta chain was carried out in a study of cytomegalovirus exposure and HLA in healthy donors. The wider study: Out of 180 million or so T cells, an earlier analysis found roughly 110 million unique TCR beta sequences in total. Study observations and caveats: Listed as cytomegalovirus-associated were over 150 TCR beta chains. TCR beta V- and J-gene trimming was later associated with a missense DCLRE1C variant.

Unmatched junction bases numbered 12, after V lost 5 bases and J lost 2 bases. The V gene's germline CDR1 is SNHLY and CDR2 FYNNEI. This CDR3 is 17 amino acids long. For this clone: Its antigen is currently unknown.

The primer mix had 60 Vbeta and 13 Jbeta primers. Profiled with immunoSEQ multiplex PCR; TCRdb holds only in-frame clones, not every one. The table lists about 180,000 clones, just over 75% of them singletons. V and J are TRBV2 and TRBJ2-5, with 9 bases matching TRBD2. This sequence originates from an older woman in good health and CMV-seropositive. Sequencing input: PBMCs. CDR3 DNA: TGTGCCAGCAGTCCATACCTAATGACTAGCGGACAAGAGACCCAGTACTTC. The encoded protein is CASSPYLMTSGQETQYF.